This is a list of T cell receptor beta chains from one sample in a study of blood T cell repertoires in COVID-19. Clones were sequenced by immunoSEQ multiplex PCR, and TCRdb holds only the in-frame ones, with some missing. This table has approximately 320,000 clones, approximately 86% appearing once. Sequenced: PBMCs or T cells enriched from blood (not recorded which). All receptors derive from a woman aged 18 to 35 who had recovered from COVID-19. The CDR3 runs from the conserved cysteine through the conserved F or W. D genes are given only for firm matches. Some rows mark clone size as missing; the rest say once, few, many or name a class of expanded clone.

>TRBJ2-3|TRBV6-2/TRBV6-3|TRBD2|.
TGTGCCAGCAGTTCTAGCGGGGATACGCAGTATTTT
CASSSSGDTQYF
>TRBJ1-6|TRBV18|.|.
TGTGCCAGCTCACCAATCGGTTATAATTCACCCCTCCACTTT
CASSPIGYNSPLHF
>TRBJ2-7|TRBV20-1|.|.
TGCAGTGCTAGAGATAGGGGGGAGCAGTACTTC
CSARDRGEQYF
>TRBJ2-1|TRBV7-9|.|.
TGTGCCAGCAGCAAAGGCGGCTCCTACAATGAGCAGTTCTTC
CASSKGGSYNEQFF
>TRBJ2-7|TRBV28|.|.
TGTGCCAGCAGTGGAGCAGGGGCTACCTACGAGCAGTACTTC
CASSGAGATYEQYF
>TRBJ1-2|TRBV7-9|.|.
TGTGCCAGCAGCTTAAGCGGTTTAGGGCTCAACTATGGCTACACCTTC
CASSLSGLGLNYGYTF
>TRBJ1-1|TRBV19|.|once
TGTGCCAGCGGTCGTCGACTGGATGGCACTGAAGCTTTCTTT
CASGRRLDGTEAFF
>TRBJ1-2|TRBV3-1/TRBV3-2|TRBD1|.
TGTGCCAGCAGACATATTTTCAGGGGGACGGGCTACACCTTC
CASRHIFRGTGYTF
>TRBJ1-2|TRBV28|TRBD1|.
TGTGCCAGCAGCACAGGGGGTGATAACTATGGCTACACCTTC
CASSTGGDNYGYTF
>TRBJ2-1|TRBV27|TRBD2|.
TGTGCCAGCAGTTTTGCGGGAGGACCCTACAATGAGCAGTTCTTC
CASSFAGGPYNEQFF
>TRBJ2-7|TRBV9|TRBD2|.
TGTGCCAGCAGCGTAGGAGGTAGCGGGAGTACCTACGAGCAGTACTTC
CASSVGGSGSTYEQYF
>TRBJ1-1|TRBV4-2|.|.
TGTGCCAGCAGCGGGGTGGGGGGATTGAACACTGAAGCTTTCTTT
CASSGVGGLNTEAFF
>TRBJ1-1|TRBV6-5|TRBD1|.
TGTGCCAGCAGTTTTGACAGGGTATCCACTGAAGCTTTCTTT
CASSFDRVSTEAFF
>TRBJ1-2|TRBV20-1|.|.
TGCAGTGCTAGTTCGGAGGGGAACGACGGCTACACCTTC
CSASSEGNDGYTF
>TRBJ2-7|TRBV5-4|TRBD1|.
TGTGCCAGCAGCCTAGGACAGGGGGCTTCCTACGAGCAGTACTTC
CASSLGQGASYEQYF
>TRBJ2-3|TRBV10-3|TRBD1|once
TGTGCCATCAGCCGGGACAGGAGCACAGATACGCAGTATTTT
CAISRDRSTDTQYF
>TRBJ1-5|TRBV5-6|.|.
TGTGCCAGCAGCTTCTTCGACTCGCGATATAGCAATCAGCCCCAGCATTTT
CASSFFDSRYSNQPQHF
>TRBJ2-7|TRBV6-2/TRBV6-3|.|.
TGTGCCAGCAGTTACAACCAGGAGGTAGCCTACGAGCAGTACTTC
CASSYNQEVAYEQYF
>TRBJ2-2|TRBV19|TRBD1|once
TGTGCCAGTAGTGAGGGACAGTATCCCGGGGAGCTGTTTTTT
CASSEGQYPGELFF
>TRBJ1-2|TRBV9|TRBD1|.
TGTGCCAGCAGCGTGACAGGGCTCTATGGCTACACCTTC
CASSVTGLYGYTF
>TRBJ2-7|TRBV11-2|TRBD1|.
TGTGCCAGCAGCTTAGAAGGGACAGGGGGCTTATACGAGCAGTACTTC
CASSLEGTGGLYEQYF
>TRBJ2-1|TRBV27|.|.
TGTGCCAGCAGTTTAAATCGCATCTCGGATGAGCAGTTCTTC
CASSLNRISDEQFF
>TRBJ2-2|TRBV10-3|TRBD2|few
TGTGCCATCAGTCTCGGACTAGCAGTCACCGGGGAGCTGTTTTTT
CAISLGLAVTGELFF
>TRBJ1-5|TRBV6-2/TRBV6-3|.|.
TGTGCCAGCAGTCTCACCGGGACACCCAACAAGCATTTT
CASSLTGTPNKHF
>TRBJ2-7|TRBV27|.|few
TGTGCCAGCAGTTTATTGGGACACCCCATCCACGAGCAGTACTTC
CASSLLGHPIHEQYF
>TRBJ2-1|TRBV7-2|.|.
TGTGCCAGCAGCCCGGACAGAGTCCAGTTCTTC
CASSPDRVQFF
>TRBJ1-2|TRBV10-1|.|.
TGCGCCACCTCTCTCGGACAGCGGATCTATGGCTACACCTTC
CATSLGQRIYGYTF
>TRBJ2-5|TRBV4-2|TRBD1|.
TGTGCCAGCAGCCGACAGGGGGCGGGGGAGACCCAGTACTTC
CASSRQGAGETQYF
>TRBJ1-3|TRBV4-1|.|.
TGCGCCAGCAGCCCAGGCGGGGCCGGAGAGGCTGGAAACACCATATATTTT
CASSPGGAGEAGNTIYF
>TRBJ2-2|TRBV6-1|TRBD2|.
TGTGCCAGCAGTGATGCGGGGGGGCTCACCGGGGAGCTGTTTTTT
CASSDAGGLTGELFF
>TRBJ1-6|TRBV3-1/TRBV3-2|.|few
TGTGCCAGCAGCCAAGACAGGGACTATAATTCACCCCTCCACTTT
CASSQDRDYNSPLHF
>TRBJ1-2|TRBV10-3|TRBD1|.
TGTGCCATCAGTGGACAGGGGGCATACTATGGCTACACCTTC
CAISGQGAYYGYTF
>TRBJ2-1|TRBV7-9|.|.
TGTGCCAGCAGCTTGAATGGCGGCTCCTACAATGAGCAGTTCTTC
CASSLNGGSYNEQFF
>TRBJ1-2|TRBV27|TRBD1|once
TGTGCCAGCAGTCGGGACAGGTCGTATTCTAACTATGGCTACACCTTC
CASSRDRSYSNYGYTF
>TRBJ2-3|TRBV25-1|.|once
TGTGCCAGCAGTCGAGGCACAGATACGCAGTATTTT
CASSRGTDTQYF
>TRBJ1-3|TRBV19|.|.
TGTGCCAGTACCAACGGGGGAAGGGGCTCTGGAAACACCATATATTTT
CASTNGGRGSGNTIYF
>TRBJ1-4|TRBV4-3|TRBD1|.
TGCGCCAGCAGCCTGTCCCGGACAGGGCAGAATGAAAAACTGTTTTTT
CASSLSRTGQNEKLFF
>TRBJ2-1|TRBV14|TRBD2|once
TGTGCCAGCAGCCCCCGACTAGCGGGAGGACACAATGAGCAGTTCTTC
CASSPRLAGGHNEQFF
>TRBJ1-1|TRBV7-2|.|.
TGTGCCAGCAGCCCTAATGGGGGAGGGGACACTGAAGCTTTCTTT
CASSPNGGGDTEAFF
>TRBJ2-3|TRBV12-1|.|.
TGTGCCAGCAGCTTCCCCACCGACAGGAGCACAGATACGCAGTATTTT
CASSFPTDRSTDTQYF
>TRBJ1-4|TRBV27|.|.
TGTGCCAGCAGTCGGGCGGGAACAACTAATGAAAAACTGTTTTTT
CASSRAGTTNEKLFF
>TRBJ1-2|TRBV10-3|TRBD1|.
TGTGCCATCAGTGACCAGGGGGCCTCGATCTATGGCTACACCTTC
CAISDQGASIYGYTF
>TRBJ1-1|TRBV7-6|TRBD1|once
TGTGCCAGCAGCCCCCGAGGCGGGACAGGGACCACTGAAGCTTTCTTT
CASSPRGGTGTTEAFF
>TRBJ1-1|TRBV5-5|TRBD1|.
TGTGCCAGCAGACCCGGACAGGGCCTCCGAGGGGCTGAAGCTTTCTTT
CASRPGQGLRGAEAFF
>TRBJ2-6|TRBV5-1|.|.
TGCGCCAGCAGCTTGAAGGGGTCTGGGGCCAACGTCCTGACTTTC
CASSLKGSGANVLTF
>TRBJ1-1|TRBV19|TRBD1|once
TGTGCCAGTAGCATGACAGGGGGCGCGACCGAAGCTTTCTTT
CASSMTGGATEAFF
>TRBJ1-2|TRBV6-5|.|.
TGTGCCAGCAGAATGGACAGCAACTATGGCTACACCTTC
CASRMDSNYGYTF
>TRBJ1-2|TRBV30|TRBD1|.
TGTGCCTCGGGACAGGGAACTTTTGGCTACACCTTC
CASGQGTFGYTF
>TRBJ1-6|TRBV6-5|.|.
TGTGCCAGCAGACCCGCTAGGCCTAATAATTCACCCCTCCACTTT
CASRPARPNNSPLHF